This T cell receptor beta chain comes out of a study of OX40 agonist ivuxolimab in advanced cancers. Note on this clone: Its antigen remains unidentified.

Study outcomes and limitations: Doses of 0.1 to 3.0 mg/kg were accompanied by clonal expansion of CD4+ and CD8+ blood T cells by week 6.

Here immunoSEQ multiplex PCR was the method, and the copy in TCRdb shows in-frame clones only, minus some. The table records some 59,000 clones, about nine tenths of them present only once. This CDR3 region has 15 residues. Germline V lookup: CDR1 SGHRS, CDR2 YFSETQ. V dropped 4 bases and J dropped 7 bases, with 20 bases sitting between them. The sample consisted of CD4+ or CD8+ T cells sorted from blood, taken in a trial of the OX40 agonist ivuxolimab. The receptor was derived from an adult with an advanced solid tumor such as melanoma, head and neck, liver or kidney cancer. The chain is built from TRBV5-1 and TRBJ2-5; either TRBD1 or TRBD2 may supply D (5 bases each). This CDR3 is CASSTRQPRDGTQYF. CDR3 nucleotide sequence: TGCGCCAGCAGCACCCGACAGCCCCGGGACGGGACCCAGTACTTC.